The clone carrying this T cell receptor beta chain was seen a few times. This CDR3 contains 15 residues. V was pared by 3 bases and J by 4 bases, with 5 bases of the junction left unmatched. The germline gives CDR1 KGHSH, CDR2 LQKENI. The record originates from a study of blood T cell repertoires in COVID-19. TCRdb's table, derived via immunoSEQ multiplex PCR, lists solely in-frame clones and lacks some. The table has about 230,000 clones, roughly 83% seen once. The receptor was derived from a woman aged 70 to 79 with active or convalescent COVID-19. The sequenced material came from peripheral blood. This sequence joins TRBV18 and TRBJ1-1; 10 bases fit TRBD1. Here the CDR3 reads CASSPLGTGVTEAFF. DNA of the CDR3: TGTGCCAGCTCACCTCTCGGGACAGGGGTCACTGAAGCTTTCTTT. The variable domain in full, with the rest retrieved from reference TRBV18 and TRBJ1-1, is NAGVMQNPRHLVRRRGQEARLRCSPMKGHSHVYWYRQLPEEGLKFMVYLQKENIIDESGMPKERFSAEFPKEGPSILRIQQVVRGDSAAYFCASSPLGTGVTEAFFGQGTRLTVV.